Following are 27 T cell receptor beta chains from one sample sequenced in a study of Ad26.COV2.S vaccination and SARS-CoV-2 variants. Clones were sequenced by immunoSEQ multiplex PCR, and TCRdb holds only the in-frame ones, with some missing. The sample holds fewer than 300,000 clones, approximately 87% seen once. Stated treatment: roughly 19 received Ad26.COV2.S at low or high dose, single or two shots; several received placebo; per-sample allocation not given. Sampling happened 63 days after the first vaccine or placebo injection. Here the sequenced sample was peripheral blood, taken in a trial of Ad26.COV2.S vaccine versus placebo. Receptor source: a person aged 18 to 59 who received the Ad26.COV2.S COVID-19 vaccine or a placebo.

The CDR3 is CASCLLGLGYNEQFF. The CDR3 DNA sequence: TGCGCCAGCTGCCTCCTGGGACTGGGATACAATGAGCAGTTCTTC. The V call is TRBV5-1, the J call TRBJ2-1; possible D gene TRBD2, 6 bases. Germline V gene data show CDR1 as SGHRS and CDR2 as YFSETQ. CDR3 length: 15 residues. V dropped 7 bases and J dropped 4 bases, with 18 bases sitting between them.

Comment on this clone: Other nucleotide sequences in the sample specify the same CDR3. The chain couples TRBV27 to TRBJ2-6; D is unresolved. The germline V gene has CDR1 MNHEY and CDR2 SMNVEV (reference sequence). The V end was cut by 4 bases, the J end by 0 bases, with 7 bases between. This CDR3 is built from 15 residues. CDR3 sequence: CASSSRLSGANVLTF. CDR3 nucleotides: TGTGCCAGCAGTTCTAGGCTCTCTGGGGCCAACGTCCTGACTTTC.

The rearrangement links TRBV4-1 to TRBJ1-2; the D is unclear. Germline V lookup: CDR1 MGHRA, CDR2 YSYEKL. The CDR3 spans 16 residues. With 0 bases removed from V and 0 bases from J, the gap between germline ends came to 11 bases. In DNA, the CDR3 is TGCGCCAGCAGCCAAGAGACTAAGGCGGCTAACTATGGCTACACCTTC. It specifies CASSQETKAANYGYTF.

This clone was seen only a few times. The chain has TRBV2 and TRBJ2-7; D uncertain. The CDR3 totals 12 residues. Looked up from germline, CDR1 is SNHLY and CDR2 is FYNNEI. V was trimmed by 3 bases and J by 4 bases, leaving 7 bases between them. CDR3 sequence reads: CASSDLEYEQYF. In DNA, the CDR3 is TGTGCCAGCAGTGATCTAGAATACGAGCAGTACTTC.

The count of this clone is one. This chain joins TRBV2 and TRBJ2-5; D gene unclear. The CDR3 consists of 15 residues. V lost 2 bases to trimming and J lost 3 bases, with 13 bases between them. CDR1 is SNHLY, CDR2 FYNNEI, per germline. CDR3 bases: TGTGCCAGCAGTGAACGCCCGACTGGAAAAGAGACCCAGTACTTC. Translating it yields CASSERPTGKETQYF.

The rearrangement joins TRBV5-1 to TRBJ2-3; maybe TRBD2 (6 bases). CDR3 length equals 16 residues. CDR1 and CDR2 (germline): SGHRS, YFSETQ. The V and J ends lost 0 bases and 0 bases respectively, with 11 bases between them. The CDR3 nucleotides read TGCGCCAGCAGCTTGGATGGCGGGACGAGCACAGATACGCAGTATTTT. It yields the protein CASSLDGGTSTDTQYF.

This clone was seen more than once but under ten times. The rearrangement links TRBV4-1 to TRBJ1-5, with D perhaps TRBD1 (5 bases). V shed 1 base and J shed 7 bases, with 11 bases lying between them. CDR1 MGHRA and CDR2 YSYEKL come from the germline V gene. The CDR3 has 14 residues. This CDR3 reads CASSQVGGSQPQHF. The CDR3 coding sequence is TGCGCCAGCAGCCAAGTCGGGGGGTCCCAGCCCCAGCATTTT.

This clone was picked up a small number of times. The chain recombines TRBV7-8 with TRBJ1-6; D is uncertain. The germline V and J ends were trimmed by 1 base and 10 bases, with 5 bases remaining between them. The CDR3 extends over 12 amino acids. From germline, CDR1 is SGHVS and CDR2 FQNEAQ. The CDR3: CASSLVQSPLHF. Here the CDR3 DNA reads TGTGCCAGCAGCTTAGTACAATCACCCCTCCACTTT.

The chain is built from TRBV18 and TRBJ2-3; no reliable D call. The V gene's germline CDR1 is KGHSH and CDR2 LQKENI. The V end was cut by 3 bases, the J end by 2 bases, with 15 bases between. This CDR3 is 16 amino acids long. CDR3 sequence: CASSPITLPITDTQYF. CDR3 sequence (DNA): TGTGCCAGCTCACCCATAACCCTACCTATCACAGATACGCAGTATTTT.

The chain combines TRBV7-9 with TRBJ1-2, with no clear D. Germline assignment: CDR1 SEHNR and CDR2 FQNEAQ (reference sequence). The CDR3 loop spans 14 amino acids. The V end was cut by 1 base, the J end by 4 bases, with 10 bases between. In DNA, the CDR3 is TGTGCCAGCAGCTTAGGCCGCGCCGGCTATGGCTACACCTTC. Residues: CASSLGRAGYGYTF.

The V and J genes are TRBV21-1 and TRBJ1-6; the table's D call, TRBD1, has no DNA check behind it. TRBV21-1 is flagged as a pseudogene. The CDR3 sequence is 19 residues long. The CDR3 DNA is TGTGCCAGCAGCTCCCGCCCTCCAGGACAGGGCGCCTTAAATTCACCCCTCCACTTT. Translating gives CASSSRPPGQGALNSPLHF.

Only one count was recorded for this clone. The rearrangement links TRBV12-3 or TRBV12-4 to TRBJ2-7; TRBD1 matches at 7 bases. The CDR3 consists of 13 residues. J was trimmed by 0 bases and V by 8 bases; bases with no gene match: 4. CDR3 nucleotides: TGTGCCAGCTCGACAGGGAGCTCCTACGAGCAGTACTTC. Translated, it gives CASSTGSSYEQYF.

The V and J genes are TRBV7-6 and TRBJ1-1; no reliable D call. This CDR3 region has 15 residues. CDR1 SGHVS and CDR2 FNYEAQ come from the germline V gene. V lost 5 bases and J 0 bases, leaving 13 bases between the germline ends. The CDR3 spells CASSPVNSMNTEAFF. As DNA, the CDR3 is TGTGCCAGCAGCCCCGTGAACAGCATGAACACTGAAGCTTTCTTT. The variable domain in full, with the rest retrieved from reference TRBV7-6 and TRBJ1-1, is GAGVSQSPRYKVTKRGQDVALRCDPISGHVSLYWYRQALGQGPEFLTYFNYEAQQDKSGLPNDRFSAERPEGSISTLTIQRTEQRDSAMYRCASSPVNSMNTEAFFGQGTRLTVV.

To note about this clone: The sample has other DNA sequences that encode this CDR3 too. V usage is TRBV7-2 and J usage is TRBJ1-2, with D tentatively TRBD1 (5 bases). Per germline, CDR1 SGHTA and CDR2 FQGNSA. V was shortened by 5 bases and J by 2 bases, with 9 bases between the two germline ends. CDR3 length: 13 residues. CDR3 loop: CASSLQGNYGYTF. CDR3 bases: TGTGCCAGCAGCCTGCAGGGAAACTATGGCTACACCTTC.

The chain uses TRBV28 and TRBJ1-4, with 7 bases aligning to TRBD1. V gave up 5 bases and J gave up 2 bases; unmatched junction bases: 8. The CDR3 extends over 16 amino acids. CDR1 is MDHEN, CDR2 SYDVKM, per germline. The CDR3 loop reads CASSPRGMATNEKLFF. The CDR3 nucleotides are TGTGCCAGCAGTCCCAGGGGGATGGCGACTAATGAAAAACTGTTTTTT.

This clone was recorded a few times. The chain is built from TRBV4-2 and TRBJ2-7, with 8 bases matching TRBD1. Germline V gives CDR1 LGHNA, CDR2 YNFKEQ. The CDR3 contains 15 residues. J gave up 3 bases and V 0 bases, and 4 bases lay outside the gene matches. The DNA for the CDR3 is TGTGCCAGCAGCCAAGAGGGACAGGATAACTACGAGCAGTACTTC. This encodes CASSQEGQDNYEQYF.

The V and J genes are TRBV6-2 or TRBV6-3 and TRBJ2-3; weak D call: TRBD2 (6 bases). The CDR3 extends over 15 amino acids. In germline, CDR1 is MNHEY, CDR2 SVGEGT. Trimming pared 0 bases from V and 3 bases from J, leaving 10 bases between. In nucleotides, the CDR3 is TGTGCCAGCAGTTACTCGGGGGGTTGGACAGATACGCAGTATTTT. It is translated as CASSYSGGWTDTQYF.

The chain combines TRBV20-1 with TRBJ2-3, with D uncertain. The CDR3 runs 13 residues. The germline V gene has CDR1 DFQATT and CDR2 SNEGSKA (reference sequence). Trimming stripped 3 bases from V and 0 bases from J, with 7 bases between. The DNA of the CDR3 is TGCAGTGCTAGTGTAAGGAGCACAGATACGCAGTATTTT. It specifies CSASVRSTDTQYF.

The J gene is TRBJ2-3, the V gene TRBV6-1; 7 nucleotides line up with TRBD1. Germline CDR1 reads MNHNS; CDR2 reads SASEGT. The CDR3 consists of 16 residues. The junction had 8 bases not matched to a gene; V was cut back by 2 bases and J by 3 bases. DNA for the CDR3: TGTGCCAGCAGTGAATCGGGAAGGGGGCGGACAGATACGCAGTATTTT. Its protein product is CASSESGRGRTDTQYF.

The V call is TRBV7-9, the J call TRBJ2-3, with 14 bases fitting TRBD2. Germline lookup yields CDR1 SEHNR and CDR2 FQNEAQ (reference sequence). CDR3 length equals 18 residues. The trim removed 5 bases at V and 4 bases at J, leaving 11 bases unmatched. The CDR3 coding sequence is TGTGCCAGCAGCCCCGGACTAGCGGGAGGACTTAACCCAGATACGCAGTATTTT. Amino acid sequence: CASSPGLAGGLNPDTQYF.

This chain links TRBV6-5 with TRBJ2-7; TRBD2 is a possible D gene (6 bases). The CDR3 consists of 12 residues. The germline V gene has CDR1 MNHEY and CDR2 SVGAGI. V was trimmed by 7 bases and J by 2 bases, leaving 9 bases between them. In nucleotides, the CDR3 is TGTGCCAGCACCGGGGGAACCTACGAGCAGTACTTC. Translating gives CASTGGTYEQYF.

The chain employs TRBV18 and TRBJ1-1; 9 bases align to TRBD1. J was trimmed by 0 bases and V by 3 bases; bases with no gene match: 5. The V gene's germline CDR1 is KGHSH and CDR2 LQKENI. The CDR3 sequence is 16 residues long. CDR3 DNA sequence: TGTGCCAGCTCACCCCGACAGGGGGATCTGAACACTGAAGCTTTCTTT. This codes for CASSPRQGDLNTEAFF.

This clone was recorded a few times. The chain carries TRBV7-6 and TRBJ2-7; TRBD1 might be the D (6 bases). The V gene lost 6 bases and the J gene lost 2 bases, with 23 bases spanning the gap. The CDR3 covers 17 residues. CDR1 is SGHVS and CDR2 is FNYEAQ in the germline V gene. The CDR3 region has the DNA TGTGCCAGCAGTAAGTCCGGGGCCAGGGGACCTACCTACGAGCAGTACTTC. Its protein product is CASSKSGARGPTYEQYF.

J is TRBJ1-1 and V is TRBV28; no reliable D call. This CDR3 has 14 residues. Deletions cut 5 bases from V and 0 bases from J, with 10 bases between. From germline, CDR1 is MDHEN and CDR2 SYDVKM. The CDR3 DNA reads as TGTGCCAGCAGTGTCGGGAGCTTGAACACTGAAGCTTTCTTT. Protein: CASSVGSLNTEAFF.

Comment on this clone: Other DNA sequences in this specimen translate into the identical CDR3. As DNA, the CDR3 is TGCAGTGCGGAGCAGGGCTATGGCTACACCTTC. Amino acids: CSAEQGYGYTF. The J gene is TRBJ1-2, the V gene TRBV20-1; weak D call: TRBD1 (5 bases). The CDR3 loop spans 11 amino acids. Trimming shortened V by 6 bases and J by 4 bases, and 9 bases separated the two germline ends. Germline lookup yields CDR1 DFQATT and CDR2 SNEGSKA (reference sequence).

V gene TRBV6-2 or TRBV6-3 combines with J gene TRBJ2-7; D is uncertain. V was pared by 2 bases and J by 3 bases, with 2 bases between. Germline V gene sequence: CDR1 MNHEY, CDR2 SVGEGT. The CDR3 has 11 residues. The CDR3 spells CASSYNYEQYF. The CDR3 coding sequence is TGTGCCAGCAGTTACAACTACGAGCAGTACTTC.

This rearrangement joins TRBV6-6 to TRBJ2-6; no clear D. The CDR3 is made up of 14 amino acids. Germline V gene data show CDR1 as MNHNY and CDR2 as SVGAGI (reference sequence). Trimming shortened V by 8 bases and J by 2 bases, and 10 bases separated the two germline ends. The CDR3 here is CASLDGPGANVLTF. CDR3 nucleotides: TGTGCCAGCTTAGACGGGCCTGGGGCCAACGTCCTGACTTTC.